The rows below give T cell receptor beta chains drawn from one sample of a study of shared clonotypes between healthy human individuals. Here immunoSEQ multiplex PCR was the method, and the copy in TCRdb shows in-frame clones only, minus some. The sample records 740,000 or so clones, around 73% being singletons. The sequenced sample consisted of memory CD4+ T cells sorted from blood. All receptors derive from a woman under 40 in good health. Each CDR3 is given with its conserved first and last residue. Fields, in order: V gene, clone size, D gene, J gene, CDR3 DNA, CDR3 protein. A D gene is named only where the DNA matches it firmly. Clone size is shown for a subset of rows, as once, few, many or a class of expanded clone.

V: TRBV5-6
size: few
D: NA
J: TRBJ2-1
DNA: TGTGCCAGCAGCCCACGGGCCCACAATGAGCAGTTCTTC
CDR3: CASSPRAHNEQFF

V: TRBV5-1
size: NA
D: NA
J: TRBJ2-3
DNA: TGCGCCAGCGGAACGGGGCCTAGCACAGATACGCAGTATTTT
CDR3: CASGTGPSTDTQYF

V: TRBV29-1
size: NA
D: TRBD2
J: TRBJ2-5
DNA: TGCAGCGGACTAGCGGGCGGAGAGACCCAGTACTTC
CDR3: CSGLAGGETQYF

V: TRBV5-1
size: NA
D: NA
J: TRBJ2-7
DNA: TGCGCCAGCAGCTTGATTTACTGTTTCCCTGACTACGAGCAGTACTTC
CDR3: CASSLIYCFPDYEQYF

V: TRBV5-8
size: NA
D: TRBD1
J: TRBJ1-2
DNA: TGTGCCAGCAGCTGGTCAGGGGGCAGCTATGGCTACACCTTC
CDR3: CASSWSGGSYGYTF

V: TRBV6-1
size: NA
D: TRBD2
J: TRBJ2-1
DNA: TGTGCCAGTACGACTAGCGTTAACAATGAGCAGTTCTTC
CDR3: CASTTSVNNEQFF

V: TRBV5-5
size: NA
D: NA
J: TRBJ2-2
DNA: TGTGCCAGCAGCTTTAGAGGGAGTGACACCGGGGAGCTGTTTTTT
CDR3: CASSFRGSDTGELFF

V: TRBV10-3
size: NA
D: NA
J: TRBJ2-3
DNA: TGTGCCATCAGTGAGTTGGAGAGCACAGATACGCAGTATTTT
CDR3: CAISELESTDTQYF

V: TRBV14
size: NA
D: NA
J: TRBJ2-5
DNA: TGTGCCAGCAGCCAAGGCGTCGGGATAGGGGGTTTGGAGACCCAGTACTTC
CDR3: CASSQGVGIGGLETQYF

V: TRBV5-8
size: NA
D: TRBD2
J: TRBJ2-4
DNA: TGTGCCAGCAGCATACGCCCTAGCGGGAGCACTGCCAAAAACATTCAGTACTTC
CDR3: CASSIRPSGSTAKNIQYF

V: TRBV9
size: few
D: NA
J: TRBJ1-1
DNA: TGTGCCAGCCGACCTCAGGGGAGCCAGAACACTGAAGCTTTCTTT
CDR3: CASRPQGSQNTEAFF

V: TRBV28
size: few
D: NA
J: TRBJ2-1
DNA: TGTGCCAGCAGTTTGTCCACCGGCCACAGGTTCTTC
CDR3: CASSLSTGHRFF

V: TRBV5-6
size: NA
D: NA
J: TRBJ2-4
DNA: TGTGCCAGCAGGCGTACAGGGGCCAAAAACATTCAGTACTTC
CDR3: CASRRTGAKNIQYF

V: TRBV28
size: NA
D: NA
J: TRBJ2-1
DNA: TGTGCCAGCAGTTTACGGGTTTCCTACAATGAGCAGTTCTTC
CDR3: CASSLRVSYNEQFF

V: TRBV5-4
size: NA
D: TRBD2
J: TRBJ2-7
DNA: TGTGCCAGCAGCATAGGACTAGCGGGAGTACGCGAGCAGTACTTC
CDR3: CASSIGLAGVREQYF

V: TRBV11-2
size: NA
D: TRBD1
J: TRBJ1-6
DNA: TGTGCCAGCAGCTCGACGGGACAGGGGAATTCACCCCTCCACTTT
CDR3: CASSSTGQGNSPLHF

V: TRBV5-1
size: NA
D: NA
J: TRBJ1-1
DNA: TGCGCCAGCAGCTTGGAAGGCAGGGCGGACACTGAAGCTTTCTTT
CDR3: CASSLEGRADTEAFF

V: TRBV28
size: NA
D: NA
J: TRBJ2-1
DNA: TGTGCCAGCAGTTTCAGGAACCCCGGACCTGAGCAGTTCTTC
CDR3: CASSFRNPGPEQFF

V: TRBV25-1
size: NA
D: NA
J: TRBJ1-5
DNA: TGTGCCAGCAATGGCGAGAGTGGCAATCAGCCCCAGCATTTT
CDR3: CASNGESGNQPQHF

V: TRBV27
size: NA
D: TRBD1
J: TRBJ1-2
DNA: TGTGCCAGCAGCCGGACAGGGGTGAATTATGGCTACACCTTC
CDR3: CASSRTGVNYGYTF

V: TRBV19
size: NA
D: TRBD1
J: TRBJ1-1
DNA: TGTGCCAGTACCCAGGGGGCACTCATGAACACTGAAGCTTTCTTT
CDR3: CASTQGALMNTEAFF

V: TRBV6-6
size: NA
D: NA
J: TRBJ2-3
DNA: TGTGCCAGCAGCCCCATCGTCCATACGCAGTATTTT
CDR3: CASSPIVHTQYF

V: TRBV2
size: NA
D: NA
J: TRBJ1-4
DNA: TGTGCCAGCAGTGGGGTTGCTGAAAAACTGTTTTTT
CDR3: CASSGVAEKLFF

V: TRBV28
size: once
D: TRBD1
J: TRBJ1-2
DNA: TGTGCCAGCAGTTTCGGGCAGGGGGAGGTCTATGGCTACACCTTC
CDR3: CASSFGQGEVYGYTF

V: TRBV19
size: NA
D: NA
J: TRBJ1-5
DNA: TGTGCCAGTAGTATTACCGGGGACGGCAGTCAGCCCCAGCATTTT
CDR3: CASSITGDGSQPQHF

V: TRBV29-1
size: NA
D: NA
J: TRBJ2-5
DNA: TGCAGCGTTGAAGATCTCGACTATCCCGCTTCGCCCCAGTACTTC
CDR3: CSVEDLDYPASPQYF

V: TRBV6-1
size: many
D: TRBD1
J: TRBJ1-2
DNA: TGTGCCAGCTTGCCCGGGACAGGGGACTATGGCTACACCTTC
CDR3: CASLPGTGDYGYTF

V: TRBV5-1
size: once
D: NA
J: TRBJ1-1
DNA: TGCGCCAGCAGCTTGGGGGTTGCGCGGATGAACACTGAAGCTTTCTTT
CDR3: CASSLGVARMNTEAFF

V: TRBV5-1
size: NA
D: NA
J: TRBJ2-1
DNA: TGCGCCAGCAGCTACTCCTACAATGAGCAGTTCTTC
CDR3: CASSYSYNEQFF

V: TRBV27
size: NA
D: TRBD2
J: TRBJ2-1
DNA: TGTGCCAGCAGTTTCTTTGCGGGAGGGCACCAGTTCTTC
CDR3: CASSFFAGGHQFF

V: TRBV12-5
size: NA
D: NA
J: TRBJ2-1
DNA: TGTGCTAGTGGTTTTAAAGGCTACAATGAGCAGTTCTTC
CDR3: CASGFKGYNEQFF